This T cell receptor (beta chain) stems from a study of somatic mutations in cytotoxic T cells in rheumatoid arthritis. Turning to the study itself: Flow-sorting brought some V beta antibody-stained T-cell populations to nearly 100% purity, V beta1+ cells sequenced for TCRB among them.

Study outcomes and limitations: Statistically, CD8+ T-cell clonality was not significantly distinct between individuals with rheumatoid arthritis and age-matched healthy controls.

Worth noting for this clone: Antigen: not known.

The V end lost 5 bases, the J end lost 0 bases, and 11 bases lay between the germline ends. This CDR3 contains 14 residues. Germline assignment: CDR1 SGHTA and CDR2 FQGNSA. Sequenced by immunoSEQ multiplex PCR; TCRdb stores in-frame clones only, minus some. The sample carries 9,500 to 11,000 clones, approximately 86% recorded once. The chain has TRBV7-2 and TRBJ2-7; no clear D. This TCR was recovered from an adult with rheumatoid arthritis. The specimen was CD8+ T cells sorted from blood. CDR3 loop: CASSQTDYSYEQYF. Here the CDR3 DNA reads TGTGCCAGCAGCCAGACGGATTACTCCTACGAGCAGTACTTC.